This TCR beta chain stems from a study of blood T cells in healthy people across ages. Study results and caveats: TCR beta diversity was tightly associated with the proportion of naive T cells. Reliance upon unsorted PBMCs precluded definitive naive versus antigen-experienced comparison.

PCR was performed a second time for 7 to 11 cycles using a sample-barcoded 5' primer and a J-beta primer mix. Each TCR beta cDNA got a 12-nucleotide random molecular identifier. TCRdb itself ran the 5' RACE reads through MiXCR, one entry per CDR3 protein. Of approximately 700,000 distinct CDR3 sequences detected, roughly 32% appear once; the ten largest clones hold approximately 15%. The CDR3 extends over 15 amino acids. V was cut by 4 bases and J by 6 bases, with 18 bases left in between. The germline gives CDR1 LGHDT, CDR2 YNNKEL (reference sequence). This clonotype was picked up many times. Its specificity is not known. Peripheral blood was drawn, approximately 9.7 milliliters per donor.

The sequence was collected from a woman older than 75 in good health. Specimen: blood. This sequence joins TRBV3-1 and TRBJ1-1; no reliable D call. The CDR3 is CASSLRTGAAAEAFF. The DNA of the CDR3 is TGTGCCAGCAGCCTCCGAACGGGCGCCGCGGCTGAAGCTTTCTTT.